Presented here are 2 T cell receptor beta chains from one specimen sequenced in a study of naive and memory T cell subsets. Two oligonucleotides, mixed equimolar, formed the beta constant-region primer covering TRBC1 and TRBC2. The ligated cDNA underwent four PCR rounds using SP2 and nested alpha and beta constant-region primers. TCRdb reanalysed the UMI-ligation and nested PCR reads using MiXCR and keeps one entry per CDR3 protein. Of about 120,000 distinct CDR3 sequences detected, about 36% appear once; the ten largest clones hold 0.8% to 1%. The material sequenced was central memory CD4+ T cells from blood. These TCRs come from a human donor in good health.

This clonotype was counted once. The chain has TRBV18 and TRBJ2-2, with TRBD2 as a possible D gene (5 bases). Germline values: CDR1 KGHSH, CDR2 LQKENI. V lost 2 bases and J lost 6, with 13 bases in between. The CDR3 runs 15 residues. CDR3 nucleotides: TGTGCCAGCTCACCAAGCGGACGAATCCCCGGGGAGCTGTTTTTT. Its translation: CASSPSGRIPGELFF.

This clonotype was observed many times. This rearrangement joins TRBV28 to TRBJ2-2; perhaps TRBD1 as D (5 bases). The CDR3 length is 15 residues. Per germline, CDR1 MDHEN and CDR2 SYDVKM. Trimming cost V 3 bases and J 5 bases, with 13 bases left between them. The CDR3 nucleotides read TGTGCCAGCAGTTTGGTGGGGCCTAGAACCGGGGAGCTGTTTTTT. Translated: CASSLVGPRTGELFF.